These 10 T cell receptor beta chains were all obtained from the same sample, sequenced in a study of blood T cell repertoires in COVID-19. Sequencing was performed with immunoSEQ multiplex PCR; in TCRdb, only in-frame clones are kept and a portion is missing. The sample has 95,000 to 150,000 clones, 85% to 90% seen once; the top ten hold 25% to 30%. Sequencing was done on a sample of peripheral blood. These receptors were taken from a woman of 80 years or more with acute or convalescent COVID-19.

The genes are TRBV29-1 and TRBJ1-1; maybe TRBD1 (6 bases). CDR1 SQVTM and CDR2 ANQGSEA come from the germline V gene. This CDR3 has 17 residues. Trimming took 7 bases from V and 0 from J, leaving 24 bases between them. CDR3 loop: CSARGGAGFSLNTEAFF. The CDR3 DNA reads as TGCAGCGCCCGGGGGGGGGCCGGCTTCTCACTGAACACTGAAGCTTTCTTT.

This rearrangement joins TRBV19 to TRBJ1-2; D is unclear. Germline V gives CDR1 LNHDA, CDR2 SQIVND (reference sequence). V was cut by 0 bases and J by 9 bases, with 17 bases left in between. The CDR3 covers 15 residues. The CDR3 sequence: CASSIEGGGYESYTF. The CDR3 DNA follows: TGTGCCAGTAGTATAGAGGGCGGAGGCTATGAGAGCTACACCTTC.

This clone has just a few counts. The chain combines TRBV3-1 (or the pseudogene TRBV3-2) with TRBJ1-2, with TRBD1 as a possible D gene (6 bases). CDR3 length equals 14 residues. Germline V gene sequence: CDR1 LGHDT, CDR2 YNNKEL (reference sequence). The V end lost 8 bases, the J end lost 0 bases, and 13 bases lay between the germline ends. Written as DNA, the CDR3 is TGTGCCAGCTCGCCCCAGGGGACTAACTATGGCTACACCTTC. Residues: CASSPQGTNYGYTF.

DNA for the CDR3: TGTGCCAGCAGCCAAGCGGACAGGGGATCTGAAGCTTTCTTT. It is translated as CASSQADRGSEAFF. The chain is built from TRBV3-1 (or the pseudogene TRBV3-2) and TRBJ1-1; TRBD1 matches 9 bases. V trimming: 1 base; J trimming: 6 bases; junction bases outside the gene matches: 3. The CDR3 runs 14 residues. CDR1 is LGHDT and CDR2 is YNNKEL in the germline V gene (reference sequence).

The rearrangement links TRBV10-3 to TRBJ2-2; 7 bases are a match to TRBD1. This CDR3 is 14 amino acids long. Losses at the gene ends were 6 bases for V and 3 bases for J; bases not matched to a gene: 4. CDR1 is ENHRY, CDR2 SYGVKD, per germline. CDR3 coding DNA: TGTGCCATCAGATCCGGGACAGACACCGGGGAGCTGTTTTTT. It encodes CAIRSGTDTGELFF.

The V and J genes are TRBV5-1 and TRBJ2-3; 16 bases map to TRBD2. CDR1 and CDR2 from the germline V gene are SGHRS and YFSETQ. J gave up 7 bases and V 0 bases, and 5 bases lay outside the gene matches. The CDR3 loop spans 17 amino acids. The CDR3 reads CASSLAGTSGGANTQYF. The CDR3 DNA sequence: TGCGCCAGCAGCTTGGCCGGGACTAGCGGGGGGGCGAATACGCAGTATTTT.

The V and J genes are TRBV4-1 and TRBJ2-7; unclear D gene. The germline CDR1 and CDR2 sequences are MGHRA and YSYEKL. Deletions cut 0 bases from V and 2 bases from J, with 17 bases between. CDR3 length: 17 residues. The chain's CDR3 is CASSQDIMARKPYEQYV. The CDR3 region has the DNA TGCGCCAGCAGCCAAGATATAATGGCGCGGAAGCCCTACGAGCAGTACGTC.

The V and J genes are TRBV9 and TRBJ1-3; no firm D call. Germline V lookup: CDR1 SGDLS, CDR2 YYNGEE. The CDR3 runs to 16 residues. Trimming pared 0 bases from V and 0 bases from J, leaving 10 bases between. The CDR3 loop reads CASSVGLPVSGNTIYF. CDR3 nucleotide sequence: TGTGCCAGCAGCGTAGGTCTACCCGTCTCTGGAAACACCATATATTTT.

CDR3 DNA sequence: TGCGCCAGTAAATTACAGGGGGGCTCCTACAATGAGCAGTTCTTC. It yields the protein CASKLQGGSYNEQFF. This sequence joins TRBV5-1 and TRBJ2-1, with 8 bases identical to TRBD1. The CDR3 totals 15 residues. CDR1 and CDR2 from the germline V gene are SGHRS and YFSETQ. The V gene end was trimmed by 8 bases and the J gene end by 0 bases; junction bases not matched to a gene: 7.

The chain uses TRBV6-5 and TRBJ1-5; D may be TRBD1 (6 bases). Trimming shortened V by 7 bases and J by 11 bases, and 18 bases separated the two germline ends. The CDR3 totals 13 residues. The germline gives CDR1 MNHEY, CDR2 SVGAGI. The CDR3 region has the DNA TGTGCCAGCACCCCGGGGGGACAACTTTCCCAGCATTTT. It specifies CASTPGGQLSQHF.